This record concerns one T cell receptor beta chain sequence. Its specificity is not known. Germline-derived CDR1 and CDR2 are SGDLS and YYNGEE. There are 14 residues in the CDR3. V lost 0 bases and J lost 7, with 11 bases in between. Sequencing was performed with immunoSEQ multiplex PCR; in TCRdb, only in-frame clones are kept and a portion is missing. Altogether around 310,000 clones are present, roughly 85% being singletons, with the ten largest covering over 6.5%. This sample is drawn from a study of cytotoxic CD8 clonotypes in ibrutinib-treated CLL. Study outcomes and limitations: Clonality rose at ibrutinib response and fell back toward baseline at progression.

The chain employs TRBV9 and TRBJ1-5, with a weak D call TRBD1 (5 bases). The sequences come from PBMCs, collected before ibrutinib treatment. The clonotype originates from a human donor with chronic lymphocytic leukemia. The CDR3 loop reads CASSVGQGGQPQHF. The CDR3 DNA sequence: TGTGCCAGCAGCGTAGGGCAGGGAGGGCAGCCCCAGCATTTT.